The following is a T cell receptor (beta chain) sequence with its context. Its antigen is currently unknown. Hyperthyroidism was new, under 2 months, in patients aged 18 to 65. This entry comes from a study of Graves' ophthalmopathy and Graves' hyperthyroidism. Study-level findings and limits: It was with 65% to 71% sensitivity and under 85% specificity that the model predicted ophthalmopathy progression.

The TCR beta CDR3 regions underwent amplification from RNA transcripts. The authors performed first-round RT-PCR with HTBI primers and then a second-round multiplex PCR. From the multiplex PCR reads, TCRdb called clonotypes with MiXCR, one entry per CDR3 protein. Of about 500,000 distinct CDR3 sequences listed, roughly 39% were seen once; the top ten hold less than 4.5%. The receptor was isolated from an adult man with Graves' hyperthyroidism. The sequenced sample consisted of peripheral blood or thyroid tissue (not recorded which).

The CDR3 DNA reads as TGTGCCATCAGGGATACCGGGACAGGGGGCGCGGATACTGAAGCTTTCTTT. Translating gives CAIRDTGTGGADTEAFF. The chain has TRBV10-3 and TRBJ1-1; TRBD1 matches 12 bases. The germline gives CDR1 ENHRY, CDR2 SYGVKD. V shed 6 bases and J 5 bases; nucleotides not matched to a gene: 13. The CDR3 is made up of 17 amino acids.